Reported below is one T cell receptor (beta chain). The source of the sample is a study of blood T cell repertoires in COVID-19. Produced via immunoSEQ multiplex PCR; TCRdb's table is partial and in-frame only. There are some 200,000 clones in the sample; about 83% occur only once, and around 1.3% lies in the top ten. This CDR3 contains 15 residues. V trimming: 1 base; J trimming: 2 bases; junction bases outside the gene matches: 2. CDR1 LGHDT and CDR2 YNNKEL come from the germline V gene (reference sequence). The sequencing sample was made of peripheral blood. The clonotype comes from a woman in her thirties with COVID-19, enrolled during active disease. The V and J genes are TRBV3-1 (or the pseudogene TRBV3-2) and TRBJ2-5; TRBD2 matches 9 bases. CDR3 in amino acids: CASSQASGGQETQYF. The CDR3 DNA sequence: TGTGCCAGCAGCCAAGCAAGCGGGGGGCAAGAGACCCAGTACTTC.